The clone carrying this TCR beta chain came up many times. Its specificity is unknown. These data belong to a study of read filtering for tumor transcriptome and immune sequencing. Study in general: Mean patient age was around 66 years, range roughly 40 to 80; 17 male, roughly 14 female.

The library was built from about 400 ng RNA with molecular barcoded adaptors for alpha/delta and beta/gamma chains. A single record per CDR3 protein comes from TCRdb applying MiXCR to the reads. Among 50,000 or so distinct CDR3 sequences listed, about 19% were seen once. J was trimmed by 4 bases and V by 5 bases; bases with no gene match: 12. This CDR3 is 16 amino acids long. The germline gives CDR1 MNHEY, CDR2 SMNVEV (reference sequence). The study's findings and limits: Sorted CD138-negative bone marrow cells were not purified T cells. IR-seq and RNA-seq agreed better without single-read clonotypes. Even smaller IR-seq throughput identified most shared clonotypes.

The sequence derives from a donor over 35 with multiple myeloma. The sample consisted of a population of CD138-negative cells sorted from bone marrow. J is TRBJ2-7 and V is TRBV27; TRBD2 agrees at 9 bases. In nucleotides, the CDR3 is TGTGCCAGCAGTCCCTCTAGCGGGGTCGCATCGTACGAGCAGTACTTC. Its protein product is CASSPSSGVASYEQYF.